Below, 20 T cell receptor beta chains from the same sample are listed, as sequenced in a study of T cell responses to AZD1222 COVID-19 vaccine (dated by TCRdb to the early 2020s). Explained via the paper, the time point label denotes: baseline before first vaccination. The protocol used for the library was the immunoSEQ multiplex PCR assay. The source is immuneACCESS, and TCRdb retained only in-frame sequences with V and J called. Part of the clones is not carried over; for the studies checked, unresolved V genes explain less than half of this, and the remainder is unexplained. The sample data list about 99,000 clones, and over 75% of these were observed just once. Around a sixth of the sample comes from the top ten. Sequenced here: peripheral blood, sampled on day 0 of AZD1222 vaccination. The source is an adult in good health.

V is TRBV19 and J is TRBJ2-2; D uncertain. The V gene's germline CDR1 is LNHDA and CDR2 SQIVND (reference sequence). V lost 1 base, J lost 7 bases, and 10 bases lay in between. This CDR3 contains 14 residues. DNA of the CDR3: TGTGCCAGTAGTATAGTCTCCCTAGGCGGGGAGCTGTTTTTT. This sequence encodes CASSIVSLGGELFF.

The chain is built from TRBV5-1 and TRBJ1-2; 8 nucleotides align to TRBD1. Looked up from germline, CDR1 is SGHRS and CDR2 is YFSETQ. The CDR3 loop spans 16 amino acids. With V trimmed by 3 bases and J by 5 bases, 12 bases remained unmatched. In DNA form, the CDR3 reads TGCGCCAGCAGCTCGACAGGGGATGGTTATTTGTATGGCTACACCTTC. It yields the protein CASSSTGDGYLYGYTF.

The gene calls are TRBV15 and TRBJ1-5; the D is unclear. This CDR3 is 17 amino acids long. Trimming left V 0 bases short and J 2 bases short, with 14 bases between. Per germline, CDR1 LNHNV and CDR2 YYDKDF (reference sequence). The CDR3 sequence: CATSREGWGSGNQPQHF. CDR3 bases: TGTGCCACCAGCAGAGAGGGGTGGGGATCGGGCAATCAGCCCCAGCATTTT.

The chain carries TRBV2 and TRBJ2-1; 10 bases agree with TRBD2. V lost 2 bases to trimming and J lost 5 bases; unmatched junction nucleotides: 6. CDR1 is SNHLY, CDR2 FYNNEI, per germline. The CDR3 is made up of 16 amino acids. The CDR3 here is CASSELGLAGDNEQFF. CDR3 coding DNA: TGTGCCAGCAGTGAACTCGGGCTAGCGGGGGACAATGAGCAGTTCTTC. Full variable domain (rest looked up from reference TRBV2 and TRBJ2-1): EPEVTQTPSHQVTQMGQEVILRCVPISNHLYFYWYRQILGQKVEFLVSFYNNEISEKSEIFDDQFSVERPDGSNFTLKIRSTKLEDSAMYFCASSELGLAGDNEQFFGPGTRLTVL.

This clone has more than one count but fewer than ten. The gene calls are TRBV10-2 and TRBJ1-1, with TRBD1 identical over 8 bases. The CDR3 has 16 amino acids. Trimming at V came to 0 bases and at J to 5 bases, leaving 8 bases not matched to a gene. Germline V gene sequence: CDR1 WSHSY, CDR2 SAAADI. The CDR3 spells CASSESNLDRVTEAFF. As DNA, the CDR3 is TGCGCCAGCAGTGAGTCGAATCTGGACAGGGTTACTGAAGCTTTCTTT.

This chain connects TRBV19 to TRBJ2-5, with D maybe TRBD1 (6 bases). Trimming shortened V by 7 bases and J by 1 base, and 10 bases separated the two germline ends. This CDR3 comprises 13 residues. CDR1 and CDR2 (germline): LNHDA, SQIVND (reference sequence). CDR3 sequence: CASKVQGQETQYF. The CDR3 region has the DNA TGTGCCAGTAAGGTACAGGGCCAAGAGACCCAGTACTTC.

V usage is TRBV19 and J usage is TRBJ2-7; weak D call: TRBD1 (5 bases). There are 13 residues in the CDR3. CDR1 and CDR2 (germline): LNHDA, SQIVND (reference sequence). V lost 5 bases and J 2 bases, leaving 10 bases between the germline ends. CDR3 amino acids: CASSVDKTYEQYF. The CDR3 DNA is TGTGCCAGTAGTGTGGACAAGACCTACGAGCAGTACTTC.

Comments on this clone: Because it lacks the conserved phenylalanine or tryptophan at the end, this CDR3 is likely a read error. This chain joins TRBV5-1 and TRBJ1-6; D is uncertain. Germline lookup yields CDR1 SGHRS and CDR2 YFSETQ. This CDR3 contains 16 residues. Trimming left V 0 bases short and J 8 bases short, with 15 bases between. CDR3: CASSLEWWTADSPLHL. CDR3 DNA sequence: TGCGCCAGCAGCTTGGAGTGGTGGACGGCCGATTCACCCCTCCACCTT.

J is TRBJ1-4 and V is TRBV12-3 or TRBV12-4; D unclear. This CDR3 is 12 amino acids long. Trimming removed 3 bases from V and 8 bases from J, with 7 bases in between. The CDR3 here is CASSFMREKLFF. The CDR3 region has the DNA TGTGCCAGCAGTTTTATGCGGGAAAAACTGTTTTTT.

This chain links TRBV6-4 with TRBJ2-1; 7 bases fit TRBD2. This CDR3 spans 14 amino acids. V trimming: 4 bases; J trimming: 6 bases; junction bases outside the gene matches: 6. Germline loops: CDR1 MRHNA, CDR2 SNTAGT. The CDR3 is CASSVSTSANEQFF. The CDR3 nucleotides read TGTGCCAGCAGTGTCTCTACTAGCGCCAATGAGCAGTTCTTC.

V gene TRBV6-5 combines with J gene TRBJ2-7; D is possibly TRBD1 (6 bases). Germline V lookup: CDR1 MNHEY, CDR2 SVGAGI. The V end lost 2 bases, the J end lost 10 bases, and 12 bases lay between the germline ends. The CDR3 spans 12 residues. CDR3 region: CASSYLQGIQYF. The CDR3 nucleotides are TGTGCCAGCAGTTACCTGCAGGGGATTCAGTACTTC.

The rearrangement links TRBV19 to TRBJ2-7; D is tentatively TRBD1 or TRBD2 (6 bases each). The CDR3 extends over 15 amino acids. CDR1 and CDR2 (germline): LNHDA, SQIVND (reference sequence). Trimming removed 5 bases from V and 4 bases from J, with 18 bases in between. CDR3 loop: CASSPRPGAGYEQYF. The CDR3 nucleotides read TGTGCCAGTAGTCCCCGACCGGGGGCGGGATACGAGCAGTACTTC.

V gene TRBV3-1 (or the pseudogene TRBV3-2) combines with J gene TRBJ1-3; tentative D call: TRBD1 (5 bases). Per germline, CDR1 LGHDT and CDR2 YNNKEL (reference sequence). With 4 bases removed from V and 0 bases from J, the gap between germline ends came to 13 bases. The CDR3 runs to 16 residues. The CDR3 region has the DNA TGTGCCAGCAGCCGGTGGGACGGTAACTCTGGAAACACCATATATTTT. Translation gives CASSRWDGNSGNTIYF.

This clone was found once. The rearrangement joins TRBV5-6 to TRBJ2-7; 9 bases are a match to TRBD1. Germline V lookup: CDR1 SGHDT, CDR2 YYEEEE. The V segment lost 4 bases and the J segment 9 bases; nucleotides outside the gene matches: 14. This CDR3 has 15 residues. The CDR3 bases are TGTGCCAGCAGCCCCCGGGACAGGGTCATATTCGGGCAGTACTTC. Protein sequence: CASSPRDRVIFGQYF.

V gene TRBV2 combines with J gene TRBJ1-4; 7 bases are a match to TRBD1. In germline, CDR1 is SNHLY, CDR2 FYNNEI. The junction had 3 bases not matched to a gene; V was cut back by 5 bases and J by 0 bases. The CDR3 contains 15 residues. Here the CDR3 reads CASSLQGATNEKLFF. The CDR3 bases are TGTGCCAGCAGTCTGCAGGGGGCAACTAATGAAAAACTGTTTTTT.

The V gene is TRBV12-3 or TRBV12-4, the J gene TRBJ1-1; no clear D gene. The ends were cut back, 5 bases at V and 5 bases at J, with 9 bases in the middle. This CDR3 comprises 12 residues. The CDR3 loop reads CASSTRLTEAFF. The CDR3 nucleotides are TGTGCCAGCAGTACCCGTTTAACTGAAGCTTTCTTT.

The CDR3 protein is CASSQGPQGTNEKLFF. The CDR3 coding sequence is TGCGCCAGCAGCCAAGGCCCACAGGGAACTAATGAAAAACTGTTTTTT. The chain joins TRBV4-1 to TRBJ1-4; D perhaps matches TRBD1 (6 bases). Germline lookup yields CDR1 MGHRA and CDR2 YSYEKL. V was cut by 1 base and J by 1 base, with 10 bases left in between. This CDR3 contains 16 residues.

A remark on this clone: This sample also contains other DNA sequences that code for the same CDR3. This rearrangement joins TRBV7-9 to TRBJ2-5; no clear D gene. This CDR3 region has 12 residues. From germline, CDR1 is SEHNR and CDR2 FQNEAQ (reference sequence). V was trimmed by 2 bases and J by 4 bases, leaving 5 bases between them. CDR3 DNA sequence: TGTGCCAGCAGCTTATTAGGAGAGACCCAGTACTTC. Its translation is CASSLLGETQYF. The full variable domain, completed using reference TRBV7-9 and TRBJ2-5, is DTGVSQNPRHKITKRGQNVTFRCDPISEHNRLYWYRQTLGQGPEFLTYFQNEAQLEKSRLLSDRFSAERPKGSFSTLEIQRTEQGDSAMYLCASSLLGETQYFGPGTRLLVL.

The chain joins TRBV3-1 (or the pseudogene TRBV3-2) to TRBJ2-7; no reliable D call. Trimming removed 6 bases at V and 7 bases at J, with 10 bases between. CDR1 is LGHDT, CDR2 YNNKEL, per germline (reference sequence). The CDR3 sequence is 11 residues long. CDR3 region: CASRREGEQYF. The CDR3 region has the DNA TGTGCCAGCAGAAGGGAAGGAGAGCAGTACTTC.

The gene calls are TRBV6-4 and TRBJ1-3; D unclear. The CDR3 has 14 residues. The germline V gene has CDR1 MRHNA and CDR2 SNTAGT. The V end lost 2 bases, the J end lost 7 bases, and 12 bases lay between the germline ends. The DNA for the CDR3 is TGTGCCAGCAGTGACCATGGTCAAGGCAACACCATATATTTT. Translated, it gives CASSDHGQGNTIYF.